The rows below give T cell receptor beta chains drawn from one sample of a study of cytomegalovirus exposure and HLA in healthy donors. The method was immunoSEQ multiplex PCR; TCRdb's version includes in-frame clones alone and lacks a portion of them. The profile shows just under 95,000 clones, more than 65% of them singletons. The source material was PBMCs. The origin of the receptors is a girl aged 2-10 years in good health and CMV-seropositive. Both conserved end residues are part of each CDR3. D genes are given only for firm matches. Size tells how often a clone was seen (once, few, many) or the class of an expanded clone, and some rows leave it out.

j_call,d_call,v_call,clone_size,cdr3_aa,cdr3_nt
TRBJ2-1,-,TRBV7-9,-,CASSSQQVLAYNEQFF,TGTGCCAGCAGCTCACAGCAGGTCCTAGCGTACAATGAGCAGTTCTTC
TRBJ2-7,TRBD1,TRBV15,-,CATSREDRGSREQYF,TGTGCCACCAGCAGAGAGGACAGGGGAAGTCGCGAGCAGTACTTC
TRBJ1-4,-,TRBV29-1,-,CSAHRATNEKLFF,TGCAGCGCCCACAGGGCTACTAATGAAAAACTGTTTTTT
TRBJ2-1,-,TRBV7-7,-,CASSQWAGSSYNEQFF,TGTGCTAGCAGCCAGTGGGCGGGTAGCTCCTACAATGAGCAGTTCTTC
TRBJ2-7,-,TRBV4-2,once,CASSHRDTLPQQYF,TGTGCCAGCAGCCACCGGGACACCCTACCCCAGCAGTACTTC
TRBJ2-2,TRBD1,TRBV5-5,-,CASSRDRANTGELFF,TGTGCCAGCAGCCGCGACAGGGCCAACACCGGGGAGCTGTTTTTT
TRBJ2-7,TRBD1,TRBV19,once,CASWPGQGTNEQYF,TGTGCCAGTTGGCCGGGACAGGGGACGAACGAGCAGTACTTC
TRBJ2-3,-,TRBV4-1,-,CASSQDPAGPSTDTQYF,TGCGCCAGCAGCCAAGATCCGGCGGGCCCTAGCACAGATACGCAGTATTTT
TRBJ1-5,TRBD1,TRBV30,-,CAWSVRTGDQPQHF,TGTGCCTGGAGTGTAAGGACAGGGGATCAGCCCCAGCATTTT
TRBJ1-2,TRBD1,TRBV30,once,CAWIGGQGMWYGYTF,TGTGCCTGGATAGGGGGACAGGGAATGTGGTATGGCTACACCTTC
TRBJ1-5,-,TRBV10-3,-,CAISDTGGQPQHF,TGTGCCATCAGTGATACGGGGGGCCAGCCCCAGCATTTT
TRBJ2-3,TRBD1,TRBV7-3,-,CASSSQGGTDTQYF,TGTGCCAGCAGCTCCCAGGGGGGCACAGATACGCAGTATTTT
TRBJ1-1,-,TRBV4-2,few,CASSQDAGTNTEAFF,TGTGCCAGCAGCCAAGATGCAGGTACGAACACTGAAGCTTTCTTT
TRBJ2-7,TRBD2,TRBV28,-,CARRSGLAGLGEQYF,TGTGCCAGACGAAGCGGGCTAGCGGGGCTCGGCGAGCAGTACTTC
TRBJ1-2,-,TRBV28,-,CASSLGTGYTF,TGTGCCAGCAGCCTAGGGACAGGCTACACCTTC
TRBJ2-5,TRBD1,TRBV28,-,CASTETGEETQYF,TGTGCCAGCACTGAGACAGGGGAGGAGACCCAGTACTTC
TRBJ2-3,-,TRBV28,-,CASRHDTDTQYF,TGTGCCAGCAGACATGACACAGATACGCAGTATTTT
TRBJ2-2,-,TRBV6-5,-,CASSSSFELAIGELFF,TGTGCCAGCAGTTCGAGCTTCGAGCTAGCGATCGGGGAGCTGTTTTTT
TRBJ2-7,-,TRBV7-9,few,CASSLVGSNHEQYF,TGTGCCAGCAGCTTGGTCGGGAGTAACCACGAGCAGTACTTC
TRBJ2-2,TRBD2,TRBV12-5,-,CASGLVLAGGPGELFF,TGTGCTAGTGGTTTGGTCTTAGCGGGAGGTCCCGGGGAGCTGTTTTTT
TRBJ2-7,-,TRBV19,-,CASSITQAYEQYF,TGTGCCAGTAGTATCACACAGGCCTACGAGCAGTACTTC
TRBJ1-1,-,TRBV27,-,CASRAGRNTEAFF,TGTGCCAGTAGGGCGGGCAGGAACACTGAAGCTTTCTTT
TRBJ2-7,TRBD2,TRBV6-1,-,CASSLGLADYEQYF,TGTGCCAGCAGTCTAGGACTAGCGGACTACGAGCAGTACTTC
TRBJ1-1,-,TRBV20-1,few,CSPSNTEAFF,TGCAGTCCTTCTAACACTGAAGCTTTCTTT
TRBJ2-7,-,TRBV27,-,CASSSTPRGMFHEQYF,TGTGCCAGCAGTTCCACTCCCAGGGGAATGTTTCACGAGCAGTACTTC
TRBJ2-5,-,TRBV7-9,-,CASSLLLSGQETQYF,TGTGCCAGCAGCTTACTCCTCAGCGGACAAGAGACCCAGTACTTC
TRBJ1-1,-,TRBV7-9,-,CASSYRGDTEAFF,TGTGCCAGCAGCTATAGGGGCGACACTGAAGCTTTCTTT
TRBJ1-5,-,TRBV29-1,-,CSGGQGGNQPQHF,TGCAGCGGAGGCCAGGGCGGCAATCAGCCCCAGCATTTT
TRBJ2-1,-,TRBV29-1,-,CSVGGTISYNEQFF,TGCAGCGTCGGGGGTACGATCTCCTACAATGAGCAGTTCTTC
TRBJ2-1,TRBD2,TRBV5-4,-,CASSTQRTSGPDNEQFF,TGTGCCAGCAGCACACAACGGACTAGTGGCCCGGACAATGAGCAGTTCTTC
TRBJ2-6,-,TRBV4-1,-,CASSQFTVLLSGANVLTF,TGCGCCAGCAGCCAATTTACAGTCTTACTCTCTGGGGCCAACGTCCTGACTTTC
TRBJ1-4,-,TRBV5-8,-,CASSLVSSEKLFF,TGTGCCAGCAGCTTGGTGTCGAGTGAAAAACTGTTTTTT
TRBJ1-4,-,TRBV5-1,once,CASREGQQARNETKLFF,TGCGCCAGCAGGGAGGGTCAACAGGCCCGGAATGAGACAAAACTGTTTTTT
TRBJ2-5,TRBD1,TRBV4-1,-,CASSLTGGETQYF,TGCGCCAGCAGCCTGACAGGGGGGGAGACCCAGTACTTC
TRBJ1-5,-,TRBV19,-,CASSVSRGSNQPQHF,TGTGCCAGTAGTGTTAGCCGGGGAAGCAATCAGCCCCAGCATTTT
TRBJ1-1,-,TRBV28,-,CASSFSLYEAFF,TGTGCCAGCAGTTTCTCCCTGTATGAAGCTTTCTTT
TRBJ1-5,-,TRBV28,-,CASSFQTYQPQHF,TGTGCCAGCAGTTTCCAGACTTATCAGCCCCAGCATTTT
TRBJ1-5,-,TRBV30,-,CAWSFGGDQPQHF,TGTGCCTGGAGTTTCGGGGGAGATCAGCCCCAGCATTTT
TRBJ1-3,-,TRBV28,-,CASSLPYRLSSGNTIYF,TGTGCCAGCAGTTTACCATACAGACTAAGCTCTGGAAACACCATATATTTT
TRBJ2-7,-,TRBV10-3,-,CAISRQAPYEQYF,TGTGCCATCAGTAGACAGGCCCCCTACGAGCAGTACTTC
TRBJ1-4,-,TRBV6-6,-,CASSQGGAPYAKLFF,TGTGCCAGCAGCCAAGGAGGGGCGCCTTATGCGAAACTGTTTTTT
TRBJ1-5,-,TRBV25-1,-,CASSDKRAPGNQPQHF,TGTGCCAGCAGTGATAAAAGGGCCCCGGGGAATCAGCCCCAGCATTTT
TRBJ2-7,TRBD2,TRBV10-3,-,CATGTSEDEQYF,TGTGCCACCGGGACTAGCGAAGACGAGCAGTACTTC
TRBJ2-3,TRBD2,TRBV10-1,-,CASSRLAMPSTDTQYF,TGCGCCAGCAGTCGACTAGCGATGCCTAGCACAGATACGCAGTATTTT
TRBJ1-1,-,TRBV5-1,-,CASSLIRPQSREAFF,TGCGCCAGCAGCTTGATCCGCCCACAGTCTCGGGAAGCTTTCTTT
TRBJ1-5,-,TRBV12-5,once,CASGLVLTQPQHF,TGTGCTAGTGGTTTGGTACTAACTCAGCCCCAGCATTTT